This T cell receptor (beta chain) emerged from a study of naive CD8 T cells in extremely preterm neonates. Trimming cost V 1 base and J 2 bases; bases outside gene matches: 13. Germline V gene data show CDR1 as MGHRA and CDR2 as YSYEKL. CDR3 length: 19 amino acids. A remark on this clone: Antigen unknown.

Without labor or membrane rupture, elective cesareans at roughly 35-42 weeks supplied term cord blood. The study's findings and limits: Productive template counts varied among preterm samples, a noted limitation.

Here immunoSEQ multiplex PCR was the method, and the copy in TCRdb shows in-frame clones only, minus some. The sample holds about 7,500 clones, about 98% seen once. The sequenced sample was naive CD8+ T cells from cord blood. The origin of this receptor is a newborn in good health. The chain recombines TRBV4-1 with TRBJ2-5; 10 bases are a match to TRBD2. The CDR3 DNA is TGCGCCAGCAGCCAAGCTCTCCTAGCGGGGGCCCCGACACAAGAGACCCAGTACTTC. It is translated as CASSQALLAGAPTQETQYF.